One sample yielded the 9 T cell receptor beta chains listed below, sequenced in a study of T cells in Graves' hyperthyroidism and ophthalmopathy. Amplification of TCR beta CDR3 regions used RNA as the template. The HTBI primer set was used in a first-round RT-PCR of the TCR CDR3. TCRdb ran MiXCR on the multiplex PCR reads and lists one entry per CDR3 protein. The sample gives around 500,000 distinct CDR3 sequences, over 13% of which show up once; around 17% is in the top ten. The source material was blood. The receptors were gathered from a woman between 18 and 30 years old with Graves' hyperthyroidism.

The chain recombines TRBV29-1 with TRBJ1-3; no clear D gene. The CDR3 loop spans 11 amino acids. The V and J ends lost 5 bases and 5 bases respectively, with 7 bases between them. Per the germline V gene, CDR1 is SQVTM and CDR2 is ANQGSEA. Written as DNA, the CDR3 is TGCAGCGTTCGTTCCAGAAACACCATATATTTT. This gives the protein CSVRSRNTIYF.

This clonotype was recorded at least ten times. The genes are TRBV19 and TRBJ1-2, with D possibly being TRBD1 (6 bases). There are 13 residues in the CDR3. The V end was cut by 7 bases, the J end by 6 bases, with 15 bases between. Germline CDR1 and CDR2: LNHDA and SQIVND (reference sequence). The CDR3 sequence: CASTLTGQHGYTF. Here the CDR3 DNA reads TGTGCCAGTACCTTAACAGGGCAACATGGCTACACCTTC.

This rearrangement joins TRBV29-1 to TRBJ1-1; a weak D match, TRBD1 (6 bases). Trimming stripped 4 bases from V and 0 bases from J, with 27 bases between. This CDR3 contains 19 residues. From germline, CDR1 is SQVTM and CDR2 ANQGSEA. CDR3 region: CSVGGAITGPRELNTEAFF. The CDR3 DNA reads as TGCAGCGTTGGGGGGGCTATTACAGGGCCCCGAGAACTGAACACTGAAGCTTTCTTT.

This clonotype was detected a few times. CDR3 amino acids: CASRPGFNTDTQYF. The CDR3 bases are TGTGCCAGCAGGCCGGGATTTAACACAGATACGCAGTATTTT. This rearrangement joins TRBV7-9 to TRBJ2-3; tentatively, D is TRBD2 (5 bases). The germline CDR1 and CDR2 sequences are SEHNR and FQNEAQ (reference sequence). The CDR3 has 14 amino acids. V lost 6 bases and J lost 2, with 12 bases in between.

This clonotype was seen many times. V and J are TRBV6-1 and TRBJ2-1; D gene ambiguous. The CDR3 contains 15 residues. Germline V gives CDR1 MNHNS, CDR2 SASEGT. The V and J ends lost 5 bases and 3 bases respectively, with 14 bases between them. Written as DNA, the CDR3 is TGTGCCAGCAGTCAGCTGGAAAGGATCTACAATGAGCAGTTCTTC. The encoded protein is CASSQLERIYNEQFF.

The chain combines TRBV29-1 with TRBJ1-4; tentatively, D is TRBD1 (6 bases). This CDR3 spans 13 amino acids. Trimming shortened V by 6 bases and J by 5 bases, and 13 bases separated the two germline ends. In germline, CDR1 is SQVTM, CDR2 ANQGSEA. In nucleotides, the CDR3 is TGCAGCGTCGCTCGGACAGAGAATGAAAAACTGTTTTTT. Translation: CSVARTENEKLFF. The whole variable domain, filled in from reference TRBV29-1 and TRBJ1-4, reads SAVISQKPSRDICQRGTSLTIQCQVDSQVTMMFWYRQQPGQSLTLIATANQGSEATYESGFVIDKFPISRPNLTFSTLTVSNMSPEDSSIYLCSVARTENEKLFFGSGTQLSVL.

This clonotype was picked up many times. The junction departs from germline at one end; a sequencing error may be responsible. This chain joins TRBV19 and TRBJ2-2, with TRBD1 identical over 7 bases. CDR1 is LNHDA and CDR2 is SQIVND in the germline V gene (reference sequence). The CDR3 sequence is 17 residues long. DNA of the CDR3: TGTGCCAGTAGTTGGTGGAAAGGGGGCGCGAACGCCGGGGAGCTGTTTTTT. Its protein is CASSWWKGGANAGELFF.

This clonotype was counted ten times or more. The chain carries TRBV9 and TRBJ2-7, with 7 bases identical to TRBD1. V dropped 4 bases and J dropped 1; count of bases not matched to a gene: 5. The V gene's germline CDR1 is SGDLS and CDR2 YYNGEE. This CDR3 comprises 14 residues. CDR3: CASSPHRGSYEQYF. The CDR3 nucleotides are TGTGCCAGCAGCCCCCACAGGGGTTCCTACGAGCAGTACTTC.

The chain employs TRBV5-5 and TRBJ1-4; 7 bases agree with TRBD1. The CDR3 covers 16 residues. Germline values: CDR1 SGHKS, CDR2 YYEKEE (reference sequence). V shed 5 bases and J 2 bases; nucleotides not matched to a gene: 9. The CDR3 nucleotides are TGTGCCAGCAGTTCGGACCACAGGGGCACTAATGAAAAACTGTTTTTT. This codes for CASSSDHRGTNEKLFF.